This T cell receptor beta chain is from a study of beta chain features in type 1 diabetes. On the study more broadly: All samples yielded roughly 110 million examined sorted cells.

Sequencing targeted expressed TCRB transcripts, as all isolated RNA had been reverse transcribed. Measured with immunoSEQ multiplex PCR; TCRdb has only the in-frame clones, and not every one. The table includes 500,000 to 700,000 clones, 15% detected once. The germline gives CDR1 LNHNV, CDR2 YYDKDF (reference sequence). Trimming stripped 0 bases from V and 4 bases from J, with 22 bases between. CDR3 length equals 19 residues. This clone was counted a few times. Every donor had blood drawn once into heparin, approximately 0.11 L on average. The authors sorted CD4+ naive, central memory, regulatory and stem cell-like memory cells via CD45RO/CCR7/CD25/CD127/CD95/CD27.

The sample consisted of naive CD4+ T cells from blood. This TCR was sampled from a man in his late teens or twenties in good health. The chain uses TRBV15 and TRBJ2-1; D is undetermined. CDR3 amino acids: CATSRDLYEAATSYNEQFF. CDR3 DNA: TGTGCCACCAGCAGAGATCTTTACGAGGCAGCTACTTCATACAATGAGCAGTTCTTC.